This entry is about one TCR beta chain. These data come from a study of blood T cell repertoires in COVID-19. Overall study: The origin of the acute and convalescent COVID-19 samples was the United States, Italy and Spain.

The J segment lost 2 bases and the V segment lost 4 bases, leaving 3 bases of the junction unmatched. There are 17 residues in the CDR3. Germline CDR1 reads SGDLS; CDR2 reads YYNGEE. Original data processing: Reference gene primer amplification gave estimated nucleated cell counts. Profiling relied on immunoSEQ multiplex PCR, and the TCRdb table lists in-frame clones only, not all of them. V and J calls and clone size are given by that table; D and trimming were obtained from the DNA. This sample has 120,000 to 150,000 clones, with around 84% found just once. The clonotype was recovered from a woman between 45 and 60 years old with acute or convalescent COVID-19. Sequenced material: peripheral blood. The rearrangement joins TRBV9 to TRBJ2-1, with TRBD2 matching over 16 bases. This CDR3 reads CASSIGTSGGAYNEQFF. In DNA, the CDR3 is TGTGCCAGCAGCATAGGGACTAGCGGGGGGGCCTACAATGAGCAGTTCTTC.